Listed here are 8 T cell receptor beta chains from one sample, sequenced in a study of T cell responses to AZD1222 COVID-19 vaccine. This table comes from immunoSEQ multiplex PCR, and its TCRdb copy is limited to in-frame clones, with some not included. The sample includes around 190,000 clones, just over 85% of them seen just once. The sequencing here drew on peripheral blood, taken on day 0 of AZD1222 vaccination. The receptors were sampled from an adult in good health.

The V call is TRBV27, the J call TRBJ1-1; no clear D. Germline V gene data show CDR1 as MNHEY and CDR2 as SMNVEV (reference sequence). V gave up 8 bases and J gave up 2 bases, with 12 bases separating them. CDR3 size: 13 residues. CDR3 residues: CASQAASNTEAFF. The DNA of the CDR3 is TGTGCCAGCCAAGCAGCGTCCAACACTGAAGCTTTCTTT.

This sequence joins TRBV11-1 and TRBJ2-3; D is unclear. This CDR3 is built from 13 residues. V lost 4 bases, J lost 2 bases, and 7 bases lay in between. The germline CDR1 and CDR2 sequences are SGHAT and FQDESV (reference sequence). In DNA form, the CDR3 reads TGTGCCAGCAGCTCTAGATACACAGATACGCAGTATTTT. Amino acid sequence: CASSSRYTDTQYF.

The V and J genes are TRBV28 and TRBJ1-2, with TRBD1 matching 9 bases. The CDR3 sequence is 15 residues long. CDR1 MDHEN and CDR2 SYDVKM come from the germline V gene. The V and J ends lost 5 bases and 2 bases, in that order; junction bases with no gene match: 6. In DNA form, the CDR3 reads TGTGCCAGCAGTAAGGGGGACAGGGCAAACTATGGCTACACCTTC. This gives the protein CASSKGDRANYGYTF.

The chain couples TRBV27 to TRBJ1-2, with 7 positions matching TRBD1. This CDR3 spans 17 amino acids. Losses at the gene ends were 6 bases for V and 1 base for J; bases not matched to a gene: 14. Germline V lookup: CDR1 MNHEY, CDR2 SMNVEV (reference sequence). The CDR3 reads CASSHQWRDSLNYGYTF. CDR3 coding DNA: TGTGCCAGCAGCCACCAATGGCGGGACAGCCTTAACTATGGCTACACCTTC.

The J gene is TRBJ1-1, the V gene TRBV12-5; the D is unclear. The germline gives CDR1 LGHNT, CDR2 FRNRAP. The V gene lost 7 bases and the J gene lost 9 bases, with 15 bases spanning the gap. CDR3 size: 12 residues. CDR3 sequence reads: CASVLDGGKAFF. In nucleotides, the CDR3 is TGTGCTAGTGTTCTAGATGGTGGGAAAGCTTTCTTT. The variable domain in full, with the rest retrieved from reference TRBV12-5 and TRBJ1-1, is DARVTQTPRHKVTEMGQEVTMRCQPILGHNTVFWYRQTMMQGLELLAYFRNRAPLDDSGMPKDRFSAEMPDATLATLKIQPSEPRDSAVYFCASVLDGGKAFFGQGTRLTVV.

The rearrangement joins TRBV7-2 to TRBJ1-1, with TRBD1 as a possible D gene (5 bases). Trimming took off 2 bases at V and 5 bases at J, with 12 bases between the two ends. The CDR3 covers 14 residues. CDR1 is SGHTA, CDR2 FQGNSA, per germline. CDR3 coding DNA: TGTGCCAGCAGCTTAACCAGGGTACAAACTGAAGCTTTCTTT. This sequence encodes CASSLTRVQTEAFF.

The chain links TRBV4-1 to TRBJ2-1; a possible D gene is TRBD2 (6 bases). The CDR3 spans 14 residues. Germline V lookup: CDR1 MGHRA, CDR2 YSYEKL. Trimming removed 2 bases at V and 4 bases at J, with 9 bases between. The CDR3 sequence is CASSQPTSYNEQFF. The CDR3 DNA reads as TGCGCCAGCAGCCAACCGACTAGTTACAATGAGCAGTTCTTC.

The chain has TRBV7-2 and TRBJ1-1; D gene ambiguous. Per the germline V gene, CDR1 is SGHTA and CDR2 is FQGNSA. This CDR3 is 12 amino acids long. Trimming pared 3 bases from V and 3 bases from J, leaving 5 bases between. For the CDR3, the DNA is TGTGCCAGCAGCTTCGGAGACACTGAAGCTTTCTTT. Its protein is CASSFGDTEAFF.